These 22 T cell receptor beta chains were all obtained from the same sample, sequenced in a study of shared clonotypes between healthy human individuals. Naive CD8 cells lacked CD45RO and underwent positive selection for CCR7, leaving out terminally differentiated effector memory CD45RA+ cells. Method: immunoSEQ multiplex PCR; TCRdb's copy keeps in-frame clones and lacks some. The profile shows about 1,900,000 clones, around 96% of them singletons. The specimen was naive CD8+ T cells sorted from blood. Every receptor here comes from a man aged 18 to 29 in good health.

The chain carries TRBV9 and TRBJ1-5; D unresolved. V was shortened by 4 bases and J by 2 bases, with 13 bases between the two germline ends. The germline gives CDR1 SGDLS, CDR2 YYNGEE. The CDR3 loop spans 15 amino acids. CDR3 sequence: CASSLDGNGNQPQHF. DNA for the CDR3: TGTGCCAGCAGCCTAGACGGGAACGGCAATCAGCCCCAGCATTTT.

This chain connects TRBV9 to TRBJ2-2; weak D call: TRBD2 (7 bases). V was clipped by 0 bases and J by 4 bases, with 10 bases between them. The CDR3 length is 15 residues. From germline, CDR1 is SGDLS and CDR2 YYNGEE. Here the CDR3 reads CASSVEGEGTGELFF. Here the CDR3 DNA reads TGTGCCAGCAGCGTAGAGGGGGAGGGCACCGGGGAGCTGTTTTTT.

The CDR3 DNA follows: TGTGCCAGCAGTCTACAGGGGGCCTCGACTGAAGCTTTCTTT. Its translation: CASSLQGASTEAFF. The chain employs TRBV6-5 and TRBJ1-1, with 9 bases that match TRBD1. V trimming: 5 bases; J trimming: 5 bases; junction bases outside the gene matches: 6. The CDR3 has 14 residues. In germline, CDR1 is MNHEY, CDR2 SVGAGI.

The rearrangement uses TRBV2 and TRBJ2-7, with 8 bases aligning to TRBD1. V shed 6 bases, J shed 4 bases, and the junction held 8 bases outside the gene matches. The germline CDR1 and CDR2 sequences are SNHLY and FYNNEI. This CDR3 is 14 amino acids long. CDR3 bases: TGTGCCAGCAGCGACAGGGGCCTTACTTACGAGCAGTACTTC. Protein product: CASSDRGLTYEQYF.

The CDR3 sequence: CASWYGEGYGYTF. DNA of the CDR3: TGTGCCAGCTGGTATGGGGAAGGCTATGGCTACACCTTC. The chain recombines TRBV6-5 with TRBJ1-2; D unclear. Per the germline V gene, CDR1 is MNHEY and CDR2 is SVGAGI. Trimming cost V 8 bases and J 4 bases, with 14 bases left between them. This CDR3 comprises 13 residues.

As DNA, the CDR3 is TGTGCCAGCAGTTACCCTCCGTCAGATACGCAGTATTTT. It is translated as CASSYPPSDTQYF. The chain has TRBV6-6 and TRBJ2-3; unclear D gene. The CDR3 runs 13 residues. Per the germline V gene, CDR1 is MNHNY and CDR2 is SVGAGI (reference sequence). V lost 2 bases and J lost 4, with 7 bases in between.

The CDR3 DNA follows: TGTGCCAGCACCTTCAGAGTGGACAGGGGACATGAAAAACTGTTTTTT. This sequence encodes CASTFRVDRGHEKLFF. This chain uses TRBV11-3 with TRBJ1-4, with 9 bases that match TRBD1. CDR1 is SGHNT and CDR2 is YENEEA in the germline V gene. The V and J ends lost 7 bases and 6 bases, in that order; junction bases with no gene match: 12. CDR3 length: 16 residues.

This clone was recorded once. The V gene is TRBV13, the J gene TRBJ2-2; a weak D match, TRBD2 (6 bases). With 4 bases removed from V and 0 bases from J, the gap between germline ends came to 9 bases. The CDR3 has 15 residues. CDR1 is PRHDT and CDR2 is FYEKMQ in the germline V gene (reference sequence). DNA of the CDR3: TGTGCCAGCAGCTACGGGGGTCCGAACACCGGGGAGCTGTTTTTT. Encoded protein: CASSYGGPNTGELFF. The full variable domain, its missing parts supplied by reference TRBV13 and TRBJ2-2, is AAGVIQSPRHLIKEKRETATLKCYPIPRHDTVYWYQQGPGQDPQFLISFYEKMQSDKGSIPDRFSAQQFSDYHSELNMSSLELGDSALYFCASSYGGPNTGELFFGEGSRLTVL.

A few counts support this clone. The sample carries other DNA sequences with the same CDR3. The chain joins TRBV7-9 to TRBJ1-2; a weak D match, TRBD1 (5 bases). Germline assignment: CDR1 SEHNR and CDR2 FQNEAQ (reference sequence). The CDR3 extends over 11 amino acids. V was cut by 4 bases and J by 6 bases, with 6 bases left in between. The CDR3 bases are TGTGCCAGCAGCTCGGGGGATGGCTACACCTTC. This translates into CASSSGDGYTF.

The V gene is TRBV6-5, the J gene TRBJ2-2; 9 nucleotides agree with TRBD1. The CDR3 is 13 amino acids. Germline V gives CDR1 MNHEY, CDR2 SVGAGI. After removal of 8 bases from V and 6 bases from J, the junction contained 4 bases not matched to a gene. The CDR3 bases are TGTGCCAGCGGACAGGGGAGTTCCGGGGAGCTGTTTTTT. The encoded protein is CASGQGSSGELFF.

This CDR3 reads CAIPGGLTDGELFF. CDR3 bases: TGTGCCATCCCCGGGGGACTAACGGACGGGGAGCTGTTTTTT. This chain connects TRBV6-1 to TRBJ2-2, with 7 bases identical to TRBD2. Germline CDR1 reads MNHNS; CDR2 reads SASEGT. V lost 10 bases and J lost 7; bases outside the gene matches: 12. This CDR3 is built from 14 residues.

CDR3 DNA sequence: TGTGCCAGCAGCTCCACTCAGACAGGGCCGCAGTTCTTC. Protein sequence: CASSSTQTGPQFF. The V and J genes are TRBV9 and TRBJ2-1; TRBD1 agrees at 7 bases. V shed 4 bases, J shed 12 bases, and the junction held 10 bases outside the gene matches. The CDR3 spans 13 residues. Germline CDR1 SGDLS, CDR2 YYNGEE.

The chain is built from TRBV14 and TRBJ2-7, with 8 bases identical to TRBD1. Per germline, CDR1 SGHDN and CDR2 FVKESK. The CDR3 sequence is 18 residues long. The trim removed 4 bases at V and 4 bases at J, leaving 18 bases unmatched. CDR3 nucleotides: TGTGCCAGCAGCCCAGGATCGAGGGACAGGTTTGATCTTTACGAGCAGTACTTC. Its translation: CASSPGSRDRFDLYEQYF. The complete variable domain, with remaining parts taken from reference TRBV14 and TRBJ2-7, reads EAGVTQFPSHSVIEKGQTVTLRCDPISGHDNLYWYRRVMGKEIKFLLHFVKESKQDESGMPNNRFLAERTGGTYSTLKVQPAELEDSGVYFCASSPGSRDRFDLYEQYFGPGTRLTVT.

V is TRBV11-2 and J is TRBJ1-2, with a tentative D call TRBD1 (5 bases). Germline V gene sequence: CDR1 SGHAT, CDR2 FQNNGV. Trimming removed 5 bases at V and 4 bases at J, with 23 bases between. The CDR3 is made up of 17 amino acids. CDR3: CASSRVKGASLSYGYTF. Written as DNA, the CDR3 is TGTGCCAGCAGCCGAGTAAAAGGGGCATCCCTTAGCTATGGCTACACCTTC.

Details on this clone: Other DNA sequences of this sample code for an identical CDR3. The chain carries TRBV2 and TRBJ1-3; 8 bases align to TRBD1. The V gene end was trimmed by 4 bases and the J gene end by 1 base; junction bases not matched to a gene: 0. The CDR3 totals 14 residues. Looked up from germline, CDR1 is SNHLY and CDR2 is FYNNEI. The CDR3 nucleotides read TGTGCCAGCAGTGGGACAGGGTCTGGAAACACCATATATTTT. Translated, it gives CASSGTGSGNTIYF.

The chain links TRBV27 to TRBJ2-7; the match to TRBD1 covers 10 bases. The CDR3 sequence is 13 residues long. In germline, CDR1 is MNHEY, CDR2 SMNVEV (reference sequence). Trimming took 11 bases from V and 4 from J; bases not matched to a gene: 8. The CDR3 protein is CASWEDRGYEQYF. In nucleotides, the CDR3 is TGTGCCTCCTGGGAGGACAGGGGGTACGAGCAGTACTTC.

This chain uses TRBV4-3 with TRBJ2-7; D is ambiguous. V was shortened by 0 bases and J by 7 bases, with 7 bases between the two germline ends. The germline CDR1 and CDR2 sequences are LGHNA and YSLEER. This CDR3 has 12 residues. This CDR3 reads CASSQDMEEQYF. In nucleotides, the CDR3 is TGCGCCAGCAGCCAAGATATGGAAGAGCAGTACTTC.

On this clone itself: The sample holds other DNA sequences that translate to the same CDR3. The chain combines TRBV5-4 with TRBJ2-7, with 7 bases lining up with TRBD1. CDR1 is SGHNT and CDR2 is YYREEE in the germline V gene (reference sequence). This CDR3 spans 14 amino acids. With V trimmed by 2 bases and J by 0 bases, 2 bases remained unmatched. DNA of the CDR3: TGTGCCAGCAGCTTAGGGGGCGGCTCCTACGAGCAGTACTTC. Translating it yields CASSLGGGSYEQYF.

For this clone: The sample carries other DNA sequences with the same CDR3. The chain joins TRBV2 to TRBJ2-7, with 7 bases that match TRBD2. The ends lost 7 bases at V and 1 base at J; junction bases unmatched: 1. CDR3 size: 12 residues. Germline lookup yields CDR1 SNHLY and CDR2 FYNNEI. CDR3 DNA sequence: TGTGCCAGCACGGGGGGATCCTACGAGCAGTACTTC. Translated: CASTGGSYEQYF.

This sequence joins TRBV23-1 and TRBJ1-2; D uncertain. TRBV23-1 is reported as an ORF; its role is uncertain. V lost 1 base to trimming and J lost 4 bases, with 13 bases between them. The CDR3 consists of 15 residues. CDR3 protein: CASSQCRRLPYGYTF. The CDR3 nucleotides read TGCGCCAGCAGTCAATGTAGGCGTCTCCCCTATGGCTACACCTTC.

The rearrangement joins TRBV5-1 to TRBJ2-1; 7 nucleotides agree with TRBD1. V dropped 2 bases and J dropped 6; count of bases not matched to a gene: 8. The CDR3 covers 15 residues. CDR1 is SGHRS, CDR2 YFSETQ, per germline. The chain's CDR3 is CASSLGDRAPNEQFF. For the CDR3, the DNA is TGCGCCAGCAGCTTAGGCGACAGGGCGCCCAATGAGCAGTTCTTC.

The rearrangement links TRBV27 to TRBJ1-1, with D hard to call. Trimming took 0 bases from V and 2 from J, leaving 7 bases between them. Germline V CDR1 and CDR2: MNHEY, SMNVEV (reference sequence). This CDR3 is built from 14 residues. The CDR3 loop reads CASSLSSSNTEAFF. The CDR3, as DNA: TGTGCCAGCAGTTTATCAAGCTCTAACACTGAAGCTTTCTTT.